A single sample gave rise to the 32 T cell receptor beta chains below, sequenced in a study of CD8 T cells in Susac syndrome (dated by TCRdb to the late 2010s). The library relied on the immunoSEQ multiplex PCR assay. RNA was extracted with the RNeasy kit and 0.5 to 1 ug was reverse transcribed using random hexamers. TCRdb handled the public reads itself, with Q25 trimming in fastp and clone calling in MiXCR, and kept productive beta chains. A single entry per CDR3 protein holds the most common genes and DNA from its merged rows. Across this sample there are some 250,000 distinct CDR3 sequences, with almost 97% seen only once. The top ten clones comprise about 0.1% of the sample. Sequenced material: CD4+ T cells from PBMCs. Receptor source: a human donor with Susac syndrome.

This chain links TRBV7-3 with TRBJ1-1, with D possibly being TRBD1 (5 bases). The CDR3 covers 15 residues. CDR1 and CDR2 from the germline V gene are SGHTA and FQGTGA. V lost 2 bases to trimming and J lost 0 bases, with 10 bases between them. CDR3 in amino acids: CASSLSQAMNTEAFF. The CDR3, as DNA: TGTGCCAGCAGCTTATCACAGGCCATGAACACTGAAGCTTTCTTT.

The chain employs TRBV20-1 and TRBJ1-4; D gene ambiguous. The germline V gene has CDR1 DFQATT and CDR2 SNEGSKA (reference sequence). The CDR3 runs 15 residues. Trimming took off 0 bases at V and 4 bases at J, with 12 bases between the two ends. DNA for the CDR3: TGCAGTGCTAGAGATGGGAAACAGCTTAATGAAAAACTGTTTTTT. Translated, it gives CSARDGKQLNEKLFF.

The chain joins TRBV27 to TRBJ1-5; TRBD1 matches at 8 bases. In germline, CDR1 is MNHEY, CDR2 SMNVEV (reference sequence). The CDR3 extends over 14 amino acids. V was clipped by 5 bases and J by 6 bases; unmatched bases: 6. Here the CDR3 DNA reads TGTGCCAGCAGTACCCAGGGGGCGATTCAGCCCCAGCATTTT. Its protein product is CASSTQGAIQPQHF.

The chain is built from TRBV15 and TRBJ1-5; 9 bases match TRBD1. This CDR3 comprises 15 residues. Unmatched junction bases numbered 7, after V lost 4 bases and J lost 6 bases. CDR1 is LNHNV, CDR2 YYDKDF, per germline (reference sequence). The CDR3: CATSTGDRGAQPQHF. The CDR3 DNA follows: TGTGCCACCAGCACCGGAGACAGGGGGGCTCAGCCCCAGCATTTT.

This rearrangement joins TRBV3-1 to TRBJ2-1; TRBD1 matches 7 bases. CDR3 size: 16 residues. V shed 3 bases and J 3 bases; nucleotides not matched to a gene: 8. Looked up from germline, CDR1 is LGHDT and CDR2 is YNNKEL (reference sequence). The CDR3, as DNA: TGTGCCAGCAGCCACCACAGGGGAAATGACTACAATGAGCAGTTCTTC. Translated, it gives CASSHHRGNDYNEQFF.

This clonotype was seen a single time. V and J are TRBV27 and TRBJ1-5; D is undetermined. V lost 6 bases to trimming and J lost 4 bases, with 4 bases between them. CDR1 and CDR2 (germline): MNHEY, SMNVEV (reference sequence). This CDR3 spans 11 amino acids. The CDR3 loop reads CASRGNQPQHF. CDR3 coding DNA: TGTGCCAGCAGAGGTAATCAGCCCCAGCATTTT.

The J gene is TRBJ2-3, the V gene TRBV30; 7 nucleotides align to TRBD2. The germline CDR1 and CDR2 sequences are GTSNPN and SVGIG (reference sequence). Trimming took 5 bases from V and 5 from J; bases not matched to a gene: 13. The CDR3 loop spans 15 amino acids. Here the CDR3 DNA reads TGTGCCTGGGGGCGGGAGCAGGGACTACAAGATACGCAGTATTTT. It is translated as CAWGREQGLQDTQYF.

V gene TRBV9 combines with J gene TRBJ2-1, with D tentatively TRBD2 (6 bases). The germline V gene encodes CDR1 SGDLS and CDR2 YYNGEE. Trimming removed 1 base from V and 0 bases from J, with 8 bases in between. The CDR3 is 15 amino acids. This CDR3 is CASSVRDFSYNEQFF. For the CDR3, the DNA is TGTGCCAGCAGCGTAAGGGACTTCTCCTACAATGAGCAGTTCTTC.

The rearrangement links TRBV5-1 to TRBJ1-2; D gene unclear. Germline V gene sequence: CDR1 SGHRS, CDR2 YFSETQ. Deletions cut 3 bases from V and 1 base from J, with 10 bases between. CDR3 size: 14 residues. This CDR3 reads CASSSSGFNYGYTF. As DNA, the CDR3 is TGCGCCAGCAGCTCGTCGGGGTTTAACTATGGCTACACCTTC.

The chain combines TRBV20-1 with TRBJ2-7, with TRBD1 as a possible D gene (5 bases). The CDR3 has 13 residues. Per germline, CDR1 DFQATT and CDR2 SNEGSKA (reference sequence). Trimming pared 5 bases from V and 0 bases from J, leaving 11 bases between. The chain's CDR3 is CSAHDSVSYEQYF. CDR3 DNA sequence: TGCAGTGCTCATGACAGTGTCTCCTACGAGCAGTACTTC.

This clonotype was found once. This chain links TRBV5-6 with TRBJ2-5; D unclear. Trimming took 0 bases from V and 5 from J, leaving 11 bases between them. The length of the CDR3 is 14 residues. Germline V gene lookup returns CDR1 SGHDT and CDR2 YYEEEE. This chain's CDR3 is CASSLGGRTETQYF. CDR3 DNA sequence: TGTGCCAGCAGCTTGGGTGGTAGAACGGAGACCCAGTACTTC. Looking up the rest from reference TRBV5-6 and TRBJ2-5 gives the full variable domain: DAGVTQSPTHLIKTRGQQVTLRCSPKSGHDTVSWYQQALGQGPQFIFQYYEEEERQRGNFPDRFSGHQFPNYSSELNVNALLLGDSALYLCASSLGGRTETQYFGPGTRLLVL.

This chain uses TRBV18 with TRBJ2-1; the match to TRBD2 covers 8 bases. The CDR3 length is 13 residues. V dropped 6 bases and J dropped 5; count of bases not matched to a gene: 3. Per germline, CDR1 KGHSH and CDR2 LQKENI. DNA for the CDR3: TGTGCCAGCTCTCTACTAGCGGACAATGAGCAGTTCTTC. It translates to CASSLLADNEQFF.

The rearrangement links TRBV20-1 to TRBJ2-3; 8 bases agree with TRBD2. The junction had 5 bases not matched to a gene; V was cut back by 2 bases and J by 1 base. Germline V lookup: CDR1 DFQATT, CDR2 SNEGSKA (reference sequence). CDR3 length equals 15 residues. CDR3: CSARRRREGTDTQYF. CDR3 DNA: TGCAGTGCTAGAAGGCGGCGGGAGGGCACAGATACGCAGTATTTT.

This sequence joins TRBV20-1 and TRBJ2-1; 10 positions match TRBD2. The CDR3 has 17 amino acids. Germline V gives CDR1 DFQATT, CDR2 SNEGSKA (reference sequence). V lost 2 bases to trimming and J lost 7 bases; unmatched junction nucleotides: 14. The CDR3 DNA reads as TGCAGTGCTAGATCATGGGCTAGCGGGAGCCTTTGGAATGAGCAGTTCTTC. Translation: CSARSWASGSLWNEQFF.

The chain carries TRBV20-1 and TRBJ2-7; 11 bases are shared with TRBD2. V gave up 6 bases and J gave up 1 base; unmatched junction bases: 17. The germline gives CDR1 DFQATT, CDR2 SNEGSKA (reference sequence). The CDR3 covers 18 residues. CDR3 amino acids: CSAFVGLAGGRTSYEQYF. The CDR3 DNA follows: TGCAGTGCCTTTGTAGGGCTAGCGGGAGGCCGAACGTCCTACGAGCAGTACTTC.

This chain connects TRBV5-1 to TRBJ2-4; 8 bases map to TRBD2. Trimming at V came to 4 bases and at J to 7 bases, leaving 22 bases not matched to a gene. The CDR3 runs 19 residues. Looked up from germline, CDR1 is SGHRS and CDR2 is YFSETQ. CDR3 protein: CASSIGTSSREGRGNIQYF. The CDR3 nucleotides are TGCGCCAGCAGCATAGGGACATCCTCCCGGGAGGGCCGCGGGAACATTCAGTACTTC.

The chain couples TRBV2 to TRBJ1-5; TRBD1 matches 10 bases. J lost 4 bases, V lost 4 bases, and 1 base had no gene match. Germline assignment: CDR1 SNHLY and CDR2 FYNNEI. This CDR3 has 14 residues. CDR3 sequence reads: CASSGTGGNQPQHF. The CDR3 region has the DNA TGTGCCAGCAGTGGGACAGGGGGTAATCAGCCCCAGCATTTT.

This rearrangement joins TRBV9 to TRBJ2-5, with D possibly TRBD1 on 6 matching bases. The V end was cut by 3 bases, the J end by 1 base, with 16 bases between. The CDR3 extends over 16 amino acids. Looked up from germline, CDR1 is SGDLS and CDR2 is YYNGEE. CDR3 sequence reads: CASSALSGTTQETQYF. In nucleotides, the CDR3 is TGTGCCAGCAGCGCACTCTCCGGGACAACCCAAGAGACCCAGTACTTC.

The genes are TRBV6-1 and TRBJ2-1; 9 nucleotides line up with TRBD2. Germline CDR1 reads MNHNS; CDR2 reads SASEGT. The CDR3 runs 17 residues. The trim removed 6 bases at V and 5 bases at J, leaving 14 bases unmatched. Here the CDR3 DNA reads TGTGCCAGCAGCGCACAAGGGTTGCTAGCGGGGAACAATGAGCAGTTCTTC. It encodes CASSAQGLLAGNNEQFF.

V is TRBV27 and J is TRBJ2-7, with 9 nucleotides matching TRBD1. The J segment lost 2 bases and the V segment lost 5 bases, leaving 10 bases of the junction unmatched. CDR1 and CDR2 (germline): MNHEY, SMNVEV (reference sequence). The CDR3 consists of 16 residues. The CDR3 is CASSHHRDRVTYEQYF. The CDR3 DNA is TGTGCCAGCAGTCACCACAGGGACAGGGTTACCTACGAGCAGTACTTC.

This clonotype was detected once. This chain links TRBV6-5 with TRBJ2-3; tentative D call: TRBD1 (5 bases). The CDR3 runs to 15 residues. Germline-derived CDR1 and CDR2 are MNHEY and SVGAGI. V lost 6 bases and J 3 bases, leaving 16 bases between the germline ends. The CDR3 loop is CASRTDSLGTDTQYF. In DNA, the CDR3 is TGTGCCAGCAGGACTGACAGTCTTGGAACAGATACGCAGTATTTT.

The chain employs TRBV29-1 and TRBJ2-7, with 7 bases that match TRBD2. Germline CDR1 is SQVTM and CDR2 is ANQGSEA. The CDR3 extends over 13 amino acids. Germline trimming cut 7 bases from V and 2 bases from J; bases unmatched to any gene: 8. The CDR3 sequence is CSGGGGSPYEQYF. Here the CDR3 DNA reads TGCAGCGGGGGCGGCGGGAGCCCCTACGAGCAGTACTTC.

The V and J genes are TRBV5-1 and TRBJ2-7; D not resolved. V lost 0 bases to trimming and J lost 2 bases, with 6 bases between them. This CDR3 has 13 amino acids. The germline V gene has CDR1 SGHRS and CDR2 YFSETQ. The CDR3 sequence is CASSLAGPYEQYF. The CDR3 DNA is TGCGCCAGCAGCTTGGCCGGACCCTACGAGCAGTACTTC.

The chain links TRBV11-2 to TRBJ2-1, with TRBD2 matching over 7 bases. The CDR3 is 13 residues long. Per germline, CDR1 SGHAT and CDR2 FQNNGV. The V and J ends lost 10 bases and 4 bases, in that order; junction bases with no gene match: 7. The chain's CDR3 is CATSSGYYNEQFF. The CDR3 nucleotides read TGTGCCACCTCTAGCGGATATTACAATGAGCAGTTCTTC.

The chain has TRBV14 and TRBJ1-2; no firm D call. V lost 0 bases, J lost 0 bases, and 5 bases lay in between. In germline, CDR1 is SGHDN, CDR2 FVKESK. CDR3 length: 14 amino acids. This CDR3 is CASSQERANYGYTF. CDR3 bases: TGTGCCAGCAGCCAAGAGAGAGCTAACTATGGCTACACCTTC.

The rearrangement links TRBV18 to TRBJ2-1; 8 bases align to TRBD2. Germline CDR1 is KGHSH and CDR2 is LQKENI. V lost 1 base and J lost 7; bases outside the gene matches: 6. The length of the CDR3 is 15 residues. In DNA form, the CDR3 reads TGTGCCAGCTCACCACTTAGCGGGACCTGGAATGAGCAGTTCTTC. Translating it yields CASSPLSGTWNEQFF.

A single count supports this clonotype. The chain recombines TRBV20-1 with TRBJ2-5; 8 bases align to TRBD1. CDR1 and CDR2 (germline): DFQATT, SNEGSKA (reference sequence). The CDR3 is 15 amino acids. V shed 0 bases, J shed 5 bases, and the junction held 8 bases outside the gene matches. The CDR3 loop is CSARDRTDRAETQYF. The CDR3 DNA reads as TGCAGTGCTAGAGATCGCACGGACAGGGCTGAGACCCAGTACTTC.

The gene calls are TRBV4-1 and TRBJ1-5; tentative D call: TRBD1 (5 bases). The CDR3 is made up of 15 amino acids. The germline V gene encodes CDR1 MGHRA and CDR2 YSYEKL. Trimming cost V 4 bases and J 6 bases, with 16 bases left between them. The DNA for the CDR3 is TGCGCCAGCAGCCTTACCGGGTCGGGGGGTCAGCCCCAGCATTTT. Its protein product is CASSLTGSGGQPQHF.

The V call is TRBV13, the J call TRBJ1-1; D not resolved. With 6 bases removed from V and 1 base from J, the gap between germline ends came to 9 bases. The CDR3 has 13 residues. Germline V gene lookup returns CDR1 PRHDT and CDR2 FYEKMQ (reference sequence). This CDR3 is CASRGFANTEAFF. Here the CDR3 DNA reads TGTGCCAGCAGAGGATTCGCGAACACTGAAGCTTTCTTT. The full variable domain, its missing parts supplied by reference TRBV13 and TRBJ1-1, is AAGVIQSPRHLIKEKRETATLKCYPIPRHDTVYWYQQGPGQDPQFLISFYEKMQSDKGSIPDRFSAQQFSDYHSELNMSSLELGDSALYFCASRGFANTEAFFGQGTRLTVV.

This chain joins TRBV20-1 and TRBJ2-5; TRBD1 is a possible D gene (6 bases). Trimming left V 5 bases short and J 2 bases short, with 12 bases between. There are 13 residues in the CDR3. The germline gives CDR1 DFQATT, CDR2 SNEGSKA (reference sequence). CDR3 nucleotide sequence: TGCAGTGCTGGTCTCAGGGGACAAGAGACCCAGTACTTC. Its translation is CSAGLRGQETQYF.

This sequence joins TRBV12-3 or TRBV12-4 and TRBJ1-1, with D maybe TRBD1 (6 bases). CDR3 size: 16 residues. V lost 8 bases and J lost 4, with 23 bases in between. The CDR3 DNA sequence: TGTGCCAGCCAGATCTGGGGGCGGGGGGAAAGCACTGAAGCTTTCTTT. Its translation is CASQIWGRGESTEAFF.

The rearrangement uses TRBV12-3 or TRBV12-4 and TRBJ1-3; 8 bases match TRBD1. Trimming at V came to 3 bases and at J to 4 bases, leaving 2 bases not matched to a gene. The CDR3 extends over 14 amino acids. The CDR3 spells CASSFGTGGNTIYF. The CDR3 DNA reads TGTGCCAGCAGTTTCGGGACAGGCGGAAACACCATATATTTT.